These 25 T cell receptor beta chains came from one sample sequenced in a study of T cell repertoires in cytomegalovirus infection. A single record per CDR3 protein comes from TCRdb applying MiXCR to the reads. The table shows 500,000 or so distinct CDR3 sequences, with more than 15% occurring only once. The specimen was CD8+ T cells from PBMCs. The receptors shown here come from a human donor in good health (CMV status not recorded). Some clones in this sample may be carry-over from other donors' samples.

In this sample, this clonotype turned up many times. The chain has TRBV11-2 and TRBJ2-7; the match to TRBD2 covers 9 bases. This CDR3 spans 14 amino acids. Trimming cost V 5 bases and J 6 bases; bases outside gene matches: 8. Germline CDR1 SGHAT, CDR2 FQNNGV. CDR3 residues: CASSLLGAGGEQYF. As DNA, the CDR3 is TGTGCCAGCAGCCTCCTCGGAGCGGGAGGCGAGCAGTACTTC.

The V gene is TRBV7-9, the J gene TRBJ2-5; no firm D call. Germline V lookup: CDR1 SEHNR, CDR2 FQNEAQ (reference sequence). The CDR3 runs 16 residues. V gave up 4 bases and J gave up 1 base, with 16 bases separating them. In DNA, the CDR3 is TGTGCCAGCAGCTCCACAAGCTCCAGGAGCCAAGAGACCCAGTACTTC. Amino acid sequence: CASSSTSSRSQETQYF. The complete variable domain, with remaining parts taken from reference TRBV7-9 and TRBJ2-5, reads DTGVSQNPRHKITKRGQNVTFRCDPISEHNRLYWYRQTLGQGPEFLTYFQNEAQLEKSRLLSDRFSAERPKGSFSTLEIQRTEQGDSAMYLCASSSTSSRSQETQYFGPGTRLLVL.

The chain links TRBV7-9 to TRBJ1-1; the match to TRBD1 covers 7 bases. With 7 bases clipped from V and 7 bases from J, the junction kept 6 bases outside the gene matches. From germline, CDR1 is SEHNR and CDR2 FQNEAQ (reference sequence). The CDR3 has 12 amino acids. In DNA, the CDR3 is TGTGCCAGCATTCCCTGGACAGGTGAAGCTTTCTTT. As protein: CASIPWTGEAFF. Combining the CDR3 with reference TRBV7-9 and TRBJ1-1 gives the whole variable domain DTGVSQNPRHKITKRGQNVTFRCDPISEHNRLYWYRQTLGQGPEFLTYFQNEAQLEKSRLLSDRFSAERPKGSFSTLEIQRTEQGDSAMYLCASIPWTGEAFFGQGTRLTVV.

The chain uses TRBV20-1 and TRBJ1-5, with TRBD1 matching over 8 bases. Trimming took 3 bases from V and 2 from J; bases not matched to a gene: 9. CDR3 size: 16 residues. Germline V CDR1 and CDR2: DFQATT, SNEGSKA (reference sequence). The CDR3 DNA reads TGCAGTGCTAGGCAGTCAGGGGGCTGGGGCAATCAGCCCCAGCATTTT. It yields the protein CSARQSGGWGNQPQHF.

The rearrangement uses TRBV6-1 and TRBJ1-2, with TRBD1 identical over 7 bases. Germline V CDR1 and CDR2: MNHNS, SASEGT. CDR3 size: 15 residues. Trimming took 0 bases from V and 4 from J; bases not matched to a gene: 5. The CDR3 DNA reads as TGTGCCAGCAGTGAAGCAGGGGGCGCAGGCTATGGCTACACCTTC. It is translated as CASSEAGGAGYGYTF.

In this sample, this clonotype turned up a few times. The V gene is TRBV27, the J gene TRBJ2-3; D is perhaps TRBD1 (6 bases). Germline CDR1 MNHEY, CDR2 SMNVEV (reference sequence). V was pared by 2 bases and J by 4 bases, with 10 bases between. The CDR3 is 14 amino acids. CDR3 amino acids: CASSLGTLADTQYF. CDR3 DNA sequence: TGTGCCAGCAGTTTAGGGACATTAGCAGATACGCAGTATTTT.

In its sample, this clonotype was seen many times. This rearrangement joins TRBV24-1 to TRBJ2-1, with D tentatively TRBD1 or TRBD2 (5 bases each). The germline V and J ends were trimmed by 3 bases and 2 bases, with 16 bases remaining between them. The CDR3 runs to 17 residues. Germline CDR1 is KGHDR and CDR2 is SFDVKD. The CDR3: CATSDPRQTKTYNEQFF. The DNA of the CDR3 is TGTGCCACCAGTGATCCGCGACAGACTAAGACCTACAATGAGCAGTTCTTC.

This clonotype occurred many times. The chain is built from TRBV25-1 and TRBJ2-2, with 9 bases aligning to TRBD2. V shed 8 bases, J shed 2 bases, and the junction held 9 bases outside the gene matches. Germline V CDR1 and CDR2: MGHDK, SYGVNS. This CDR3 is 16 amino acids long. The CDR3 region is CASRETSGANTGELFF. The CDR3, as DNA: TGTGCCAGCCGCGAGACTAGCGGAGCCAACACCGGGGAGCTGTTTTTT.

This clonotype was recorded a few times. The chain has TRBV11-2 and TRBJ1-1; a weak D match, TRBD1 (5 bases). V dropped 5 bases and J dropped 3 bases, with 13 bases sitting between them. CDR1 is SGHAT and CDR2 is FQNNGV in the germline V gene. CDR3 length equals 14 residues. CDR3 sequence (DNA): TGTGCCAGCAGCCCTACCGGGACGTACACTGAAGCTTTCTTT. This encodes CASSPTGTYTEAFF. The full variable domain, with the rest looked up from reference TRBV11-2 and TRBJ1-1, is EAGVAQSPRYKIIEKRQSVAFWCNPISGHATLYWYQQILGQGPKLLIQFQNNGVVDDSQLPKDRFSAERLKGVDSTLKIQPAKLEDSAVYLCASSPTGTYTEAFFGQGTRLTVV.

The chain has TRBV28 and TRBJ2-2, with TRBD2 matching over 8 bases. Germline V lookup: CDR1 MDHEN, CDR2 SYDVKM. J gave up 4 bases and V 2 bases, and 6 bases lay outside the gene matches. This CDR3 has 16 residues. The CDR3 loop is CASSLPGGGITGELFF. The CDR3 region has the DNA TGTGCCAGCAGTTTACCGGGGGGGGGTATCACCGGGGAGCTGTTTTTT.

In DNA, the CDR3 is TGTGCCAGCAGCCAAGATCGGGGTGGGGTAAAGCAGCCCCAGCATTTT. It translates to CASSQDRGGVKQPQHF. The genes are TRBV4-2 and TRBJ1-5; D gene ambiguous. CDR1 LGHNA and CDR2 YNFKEQ come from the germline V gene. This CDR3 region has 16 residues. Trimming cost V 0 bases and J 7 bases, with 16 bases left between them.

The CDR3 protein is CASKGTGDNEKLFF. CDR3 nucleotides: TGTGCCAGCAAAGGGACAGGGGATAATGAAAAACTGTTTTTT. The chain has TRBV7-9 and TRBJ1-4; TRBD1 aligns across 10 bases. This CDR3 is built from 14 residues. V dropped 7 bases and J dropped 4; count of bases not matched to a gene: 3. The germline V gene has CDR1 SEHNR and CDR2 FQNEAQ (reference sequence). Filled out from reference TRBV7-9 and TRBJ1-4, the complete variable domain reads DTGVSQNPRHKITKRGQNVTFRCDPISEHNRLYWYRQTLGQGPEFLTYFQNEAQLEKSRLLSDRFSAERPKGSFSTLEIQRTEQGDSAMYLCASKGTGDNEKLFFGSGTQLSVL.

This clonotype has just a few counts. The genes are TRBV15 and TRBJ1-4; D is unclear. V was trimmed by 0 bases and J by 8 bases, leaving 7 bases between them. The CDR3 covers 13 residues. Germline loops: CDR1 LNHNV, CDR2 YYDKDF (reference sequence). The CDR3: CATSREIFEKLFF. For the CDR3, the DNA is TGTGCCACCAGCAGAGAGATCTTCGAAAAACTGTTTTTT.

In this sample, this clonotype turned up many times. The chain is built from TRBV7-9 and TRBJ1-5, with 7 bases aligning to TRBD1. CDR3 length: 12 residues. V lost 5 bases, J lost 7 bases, and 2 bases stayed unmatched. Germline-derived CDR1 and CDR2 are SEHNR and FQNEAQ (reference sequence). In nucleotides, the CDR3 is TGTGCCAGCAGCGGAGGGGGCCAGCCCCAGCATTTT. Translating it yields CASSGGGQPQHF. The variable domain in full, completed from reference TRBV7-9 and TRBJ1-5, reads DTGVSQNPRHKITKRGQNVTFRCDPISEHNRLYWYRQTLGQGPEFLTYFQNEAQLEKSRLLSDRFSAERPKGSFSTLEIQRTEQGDSAMYLCASSGGGQPQHFGDGTRLSIL.

The table lists this clonotype with many counts. The chain has TRBV11-2 and TRBJ2-3, with TRBD2 matching over 9 bases. The germline CDR1 and CDR2 sequences are SGHAT and FQNNGV. V shed 5 bases, J shed 4 bases, and the junction held 10 bases outside the gene matches. The CDR3 runs 16 residues. This CDR3 reads CASSASSAGGPDTQYF. CDR3 DNA: TGTGCCAGCAGCGCGTCGTCGGCGGGAGGGCCAGATACGCAGTATTTT.

This clonotype was recorded many times. J is TRBJ2-3 and V is TRBV6-5, with TRBD2 matching 9 bases. The CDR3 runs 20 residues. Per the germline V gene, CDR1 is MNHEY and CDR2 is SVGAGI. V dropped 2 bases and J dropped 0; count of bases not matched to a gene: 15. The CDR3: CASSYPKWGLAGISTDTQYF. Written as DNA, the CDR3 is TGTGCCAGCAGTTACCCCAAGTGGGGTCTAGCGGGGATTAGCACAGATACGCAGTATTTT.

There are many counts of this clonotype. V gene TRBV27 combines with J gene TRBJ2-3; D might be TRBD2 (5 bases). In germline, CDR1 is MNHEY, CDR2 SMNVEV (reference sequence). Trimming removed 7 bases from V and 2 bases from J, with 22 bases in between. This CDR3 contains 17 residues. The CDR3 coding sequence is TGTGCCAGCATGGGCTCCCGGGATCCTAAATTCACAGATACGCAGTATTTT. This codes for CASMGSRDPKFTDTQYF.

This clonotype was counted ten times or more. J is TRBJ1-6 and V is TRBV7-9, with D maybe TRBD1 (5 bases). Trimming took 5 bases from V and 7 from J, leaving 15 bases between them. CDR3 length: 15 amino acids. Germline V gene lookup returns CDR1 SEHNR and CDR2 FQNEAQ (reference sequence). Here the CDR3 DNA reads TGTGCCAGCAGCCCCTCCCCAGGGCCCAATTCACCCCTCCACTTT. As protein: CASSPSPGPNSPLHF.

In this sample, this clonotype turned up a few times. V usage is TRBV5-5 and J usage is TRBJ1-5; weak D call: TRBD1 (5 bases). CDR1 is SGHKS, CDR2 YYEKEE, per germline (reference sequence). The CDR3 spans 15 residues. Trimming cost V 2 bases and J 4 bases, with 13 bases left between them. CDR3 DNA sequence: TGTGCCAGCAGCTTTATTCCAGGGCAAAATCAGCCCCAGCATTTT. Translating it yields CASSFIPGQNQPQHF.

The chain links TRBV6-7 to TRBJ2-3; 8 bases match TRBD2. TRBV6-7 is designated an ORF whose function remains uncertain. V gave up 0 bases and J gave up 4 bases; unmatched junction bases: 21. This CDR3 comprises 21 residues. The CDR3 nucleotides are TGTGCCAGCAGTTACTCGAAACGGCTCGCGGGGGGCCACTTTATGCCAGATACGCAGTATTTT. Translation: CASSYSKRLAGGHFMPDTQYF.

This clonotype was detected many times. CDR3 residues: CASGWDTAYGYTF. In nucleotides, the CDR3 is TGTGCCAGCGGCTGGGACACCGCCTATGGCTACACCTTC. The V and J genes are TRBV25-1 and TRBJ1-2; maybe TRBD1 (6 bases). Germline-derived CDR1 and CDR2 are MGHDK and SYGVNS. CDR3 size: 13 residues. The V end lost 8 bases, the J end lost 4 bases, and 14 bases lay between the germline ends.

This clonotype appeared once. CDR3 sequence (DNA): TGTGCCAGCAGCCCCCTCAGCGGGGGGCCTACCGGGGAGCTGTTTTTT. Translated, it gives CASSPLSGGPTGELFF. J is TRBJ2-2 and V is TRBV6-5, with 9 bases fitting TRBD2. V lost 6 bases to trimming and J lost 5 bases; unmatched junction nucleotides: 10. The CDR3 totals 16 residues. Germline V CDR1 and CDR2: MNHEY, SVGAGI.

This clonotype was found many times. The chain joins TRBV12-3 or TRBV12-4 to TRBJ2-7; the match to TRBD1 covers 7 bases. The CDR3 is made up of 14 amino acids. The V segment lost 5 bases and the J segment 2 bases; nucleotides outside the gene matches: 6. CDR3 loop: CASSVDRVTYEQYF. The CDR3 DNA sequence: TGTGCCAGCAGTGTCGACAGGGTAACCTACGAGCAGTACTTC.

This clonotype occurred a few times. The chain combines TRBV29-1 with TRBJ2-3; 10 bases fit TRBD2. Germline V gene data show CDR1 as SQVTM and CDR2 as ANQGSEA. V trimming: 2 bases; J trimming: 5 bases; junction bases outside the gene matches: 4. CDR3 size: 14 residues. In DNA, the CDR3 is TGCAGCGTTGAACTAGCGGGAGAAGAAGATACGCAGTATTTT. Its translation is CSVELAGEEDTQYF.

Concerning this clonotype: This could be a read error, since a much larger clone is one nucleotide away. The rearrangement links TRBV7-4 to TRBJ2-1, with 12 bases matching TRBD2. The germline V gene has CDR1 SGHVT and CDR2 SQSDAQ. The CDR3 is 16 residues long. The DNA for the CDR3 is TGTGCCAGCAGCAGATTCCTAGCGGGGGGGGGGATTGAGCAGTTATTC. Its protein is CASSRFLAGGGIEQLF.